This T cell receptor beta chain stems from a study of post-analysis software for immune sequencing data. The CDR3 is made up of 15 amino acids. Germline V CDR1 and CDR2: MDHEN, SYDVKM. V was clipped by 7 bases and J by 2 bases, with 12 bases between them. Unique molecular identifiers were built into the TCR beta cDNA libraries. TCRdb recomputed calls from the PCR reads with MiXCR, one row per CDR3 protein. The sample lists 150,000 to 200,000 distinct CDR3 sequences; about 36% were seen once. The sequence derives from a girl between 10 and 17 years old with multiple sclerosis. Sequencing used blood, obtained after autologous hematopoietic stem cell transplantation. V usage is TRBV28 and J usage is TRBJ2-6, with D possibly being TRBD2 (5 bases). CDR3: CASTESGAGANVLTF. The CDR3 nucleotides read TGTGCCAGCACCGAAAGCGGAGCTGGGGCCAACGTCCTGACTTTC.